The source of this T cell receptor (beta chain) is a study of T cell repertoires in cytomegalovirus infection. About the study: Public signatures in TCR beta pointed to CMV infection and matching HLA type.

CDR3 length: 15 residues. V shed 6 bases and J shed 0 bases, with 12 bases lying between them. CDR1 MNHEY and CDR2 SMNVEV come from the germline V gene (reference sequence). Via MiXCR, TCRdb re-called the reads, giving one row per CDR3 protein. The data show 150,000 to 200,000 distinct CDR3 sequences, 28% seen once. Broader study findings: People with CMV and the relevant HLA were identified by cumulative public TCR beta family frequency. Dominating the ex vivo response were TCR beta clonotypes that were CMV-specific and HLA-C-restricted.

Regarding this clonotype: The antigen remains unidentified.

The chain carries TRBV27 and TRBJ1-5, with unresolved D. The TCR originated in a human donor in good health (CMV status not recorded). Some clones in this sample may be carry-over from other donors' samples. Sequences were obtained from PBMCs. Written as DNA, the CDR3 is TGTGCCAGCAGCCCAGACGGCTATAGCAATCAGCCCCAGCATTTT. It is translated as CASSPDGYSNQPQHF.